These T cell receptor beta chains were read from a single sample in a study of OX40 agonist ivuxolimab in advanced cancers. Profiled with immunoSEQ multiplex PCR; TCRdb holds only in-frame clones, not every one. The data show under 100,000 clones, more than 65% seen once. The input for sequencing was CD4+ or CD8+ T cells sorted from blood, taken in a trial of the OX40 agonist ivuxolimab. Source of these receptors: an adult with an advanced solid tumor such as melanoma, head and neck, liver or kidney cancer. Both conserved end residues are part of each CDR3. D genes are given only for firm matches. Clone size is given for some rows only: seen once, a few or many times, or a class if the clone is expanded.

size	V	length	J	D	DNA	CDR3
-	TRBV30	13	TRBJ1-1	TRBD1	TGTGCCTGGAGTGGACAGGGGCACACTGAAGCTTTCTTT	CAWSGQGHTEAFF
-	TRBV14	14	TRBJ2-5	-	TGTGCCAGCAGCCAGGAACCCCTGAAAGAGACCCAGTACTTC	CASSQEPLKETQYF
-	TRBV7-6	16	TRBJ2-1	-	TGTGCCAGCAGCTCCCTATCAGGGGCAGGGGACAATGAGCAGTTCTTC	CASSSLSGAGDNEQFF
-	TRBV10-3	14	TRBJ1-1	-	TGTGCCATCAGTGACCCCCGCAGGTCCACTGAAGCTTTCTTT	CAISDPRRSTEAFF
-	TRBV27	13	TRBJ1-1	-	TGTGCCAGCAGTTCTCCGCCGTACACTGAAGCTTTCTTT	CASSSPPYTEAFF
-	TRBV27	13	TRBJ1-2	-	TGTGCCAGCAAAATCAGGGAGAACTATGGCTACACCTTC	CASKIRENYGYTF
once	TRBV9	14	TRBJ1-1	-	TGTGCCAGCGGGGGTGGACCGACAAACACTGAAGCTTTCTTT	CASGGGPTNTEAFF
-	TRBV18	13	TRBJ2-1	-	TGTGCCAGCTCACCCACGAGATACGGTGAGCAGTTCTTC	CASSPTRYGEQFF
-	TRBV10-3	14	TRBJ2-2	-	TGTGCCATCAACCAGGACTTGGAGTTTGGGGAGCTGTTTTTT	CAINQDLEFGELFF
-	TRBV5-1	15	TRBJ2-3	-	TGCGCCAGCAGCTTGGGAGGCACTAGCACAGATACGCAGTATTTT	CASSLGGTSTDTQYF
-	TRBV6-1	13	TRBJ2-7	-	TGTGCCAGCAGTGAATGGCGAGCCCTCGAGCAGTACTTC	CASSEWRALEQYF
-	TRBV5-1	14	TRBJ1-5	TRBD1	TGCGCCAGCAGCCAAACAGGGGGCGGTCAGCCCCAGCATTTT	CASSQTGGGQPQHF
-	TRBV21-1	17	TRBJ1-4	-	TGTGCCAGCCCTTCCAGCAGGGTTATTAAAAAGGATGAAAAACTGTTTTTT	CASPSSRVIKKDEKLFF
-	TRBV11-2	15	TRBJ1-1	-	TGTGCCAGCAGCTTAGCTCCAGGCGTAAACACTGAAGCTTTCTTT	CASSLAPGVNTEAFF
-	TRBV2	17	TRBJ2-3	TRBD2	TGTGCCAGCAGTGAACGGCTAGCGGGTGATTTCACAGATACGCAGTATTTT	CASSERLAGDFTDTQYF
-	TRBV11-3	15	TRBJ2-1	TRBD2	TGTGCCAGCAGCTTAATCGGGGGGGGAAACAATGAGCAGTTCTTC	CASSLIGGGNNEQFF
once	TRBV6-5	15	TRBJ2-7	TRBD2	TGTGCCAGCAGTTACTCGAGCGGGAGCTCCTACGAGCAGTACTTC	CASSYSSGSSYEQYF
-	TRBV30	12	TRBJ2-7	-	TGTGCCGGTCGGGACGGGACCTACGAGCAGTACTTC	CAGRDGTYEQYF
few	TRBV6-1	15	TRBJ1-3	-	TGTGCCAGCACCCTACAGGGAGCTCGGGGAAACACCATATATTTT	CASTLQGARGNTIYF
-	TRBV19	14	TRBJ2-5	-	TGTGCCAGTAGTACCTTGTCCGGTGGGGAGACCCAGTACTTC	CASSTLSGGETQYF
-	TRBV29-1	13	TRBJ1-2	-	TGCAGCGTTGACCTCGGGGGCGGCCCTGGCTACACCTTC	CSVDLGGGPGYTF
medium-sized	TRBV2	13	TRBJ1-5	-	TGTGCCAGCGGGGCAGGCCTTAATCAGCCCCAGCATTTT	CASGAGLNQPQHF
-	TRBV7-2	14	TRBJ1-4	TRBD1	TGTGCCAGCAGCCAAAGACAGGGGAATGAAAAACTGTTTTTT	CASSQRQGNEKLFF
-	TRBV7-8	15	TRBJ1-6	TRBD1	TGTGCCAGCGGTCCACAGGGGGCGTCAAATTCACCCCTCCACTTT	CASGPQGASNSPLHF
-	TRBV6-1	12	TRBJ2-3	-	TGTGCCAGCAATTGGGGCGGGGATACGCAGTATTTT	CASNWGGDTQYF
-	TRBV4-2	14	TRBJ1-1	-	TGTGCCAGCACCCTTAGCCAGGGGAACACTGAAGCTTTCTTT	CASTLSQGNTEAFF
-	TRBV10-3	14	TRBJ2-7	TRBD2	TGTGCCATCAGTGGCGAGCGGGGCCCGGACGAGCAGTACTTC	CAISGERGPDEQYF
-	TRBV6-1	19	TRBJ2-1	-	TGTGCCAGCAGTGAAGGAGGGGGACGGCCTTACCAGGCTTACAATGAGCAGTTCTTC	CASSEGGGRPYQAYNEQFF
-	TRBV7-9	14	TRBJ2-7	-	TGTGCCAGCAGCTTGCTAGCGAGCTCCTACGAGCAGTACTTC	CASSLLASSYEQYF
few	TRBV6-6	13	TRBJ1-2	-	TGTGCCAGCAGTCGTGGACAGACCTATGGCTACACCTTC	CASSRGQTYGYTF
-	TRBV5-4	14	TRBJ2-7	TRBD1	TGTGCCAGCAGCTTGGATCAGGGGGTGGGCGAGCAGTACTTC	CASSLDQGVGEQYF
-	TRBV7-2	14	TRBJ1-1	-	TGTGCCAGCAGCTTAATAGACGGTCTATCTGAAGCTTTCTTT	CASSLIDGLSEAFF
-	TRBV2	15	TRBJ2-1	TRBD2	TGTGCCAGCAGTGAGGGACTAGCGGAGGGGAATGAGCAGTTCTTC	CASSEGLAEGNEQFF
few	TRBV9	15	TRBJ2-4	TRBD2	TGTGCCAGCAGCGTAGAATCGGGACTAGCGGGAGGTCAGTACTTC	CASSVESGLAGGQYF
-	TRBV7-8	15	TRBJ1-3	-	TGTGCCAGCAGCTACACCGGGACGTCGGGAAACACCATATATTTT	CASSYTGTSGNTIYF